The 22 T cell receptor beta chains given below trace back to one sample, sequenced in a study of blood T cell repertoires in COVID-19. Data came from immunoSEQ multiplex PCR; TCRdb stores just in-frame clones and leaves some out. Of around 380,000 clones in the sample, roughly 86% were seen once. Sequences were obtained from PBMCs or T cells enriched from blood (not recorded which). Every receptor here comes from a man aged 25-45 years who had recovered from COVID-19.

This clone occurred once. CDR3 residues: CASSFRGQGHPTLNTEAFF. Here the CDR3 DNA reads TGCGCCAGCAGCTTTCGGGGTCAGGGACACCCTACTTTGAACACTGAAGCTTTCTTT. The genes are TRBV5-1 and TRBJ1-1; perhaps TRBD1 as D (6 bases). Germline V gene data show CDR1 as SGHRS and CDR2 as YFSETQ. V was shortened by 2 bases and J by 0 bases, with 23 bases between the two germline ends. CDR3 length equals 19 residues. Drawing the rest from reference TRBV5-1 and TRBJ1-1, the complete variable domain is KAGVTQTPRYLIKTRGQQVTLSCSPISGHRSVSWYQQTPGQGLQFLFEYFSETQRNKGNFPGRFSGRQFSNSRSEMNVSTLELGDSALYLCASSFRGQGHPTLNTEAFFGQGTRLTVV.

Here the CDR3 reads CASSELDRGQPQHF. In DNA form, the CDR3 reads TGTGCCAGCAGTGAACTGGACCGAGGGCAGCCCCAGCATTTT. The chain links TRBV6-1 to TRBJ1-5; D is unresolved. CDR1 and CDR2 (germline): MNHNS, SASEGT. The CDR3 loop spans 14 amino acids. V was clipped by 2 bases and J by 7 bases, with 12 bases between them.

The genes are TRBV5-8 and TRBJ2-5; possibly TRBD2 for D (6 bases). V dropped 0 bases and J dropped 5 bases, with 20 bases sitting between them. Germline V gives CDR1 SGHTS, CDR2 YDEGEE. This CDR3 is 17 amino acids long. CDR3 loop: CASSLVIQTRAPETQYF. The CDR3 DNA follows: TGTGCCAGCAGCTTGGTGATACAGACTAGGGCCCCTGAGACCCAGTACTTC.

The chain links TRBV2 to TRBJ1-1; perhaps TRBD1 as D (6 bases). With 6 bases removed from V and 5 bases from J, the gap between germline ends came to 16 bases. The CDR3 totals 14 residues. In germline, CDR1 is SNHLY, CDR2 FYNNEI. CDR3 in amino acids: CASRTQGFRTEAFF. The CDR3 nucleotides read TGTGCCAGCAGGACCCAGGGGTTTAGGACTGAAGCTTTCTTT.

The chain carries TRBV15 and TRBJ1-4; D unclear. The V gene's germline CDR1 is LNHNV and CDR2 YYDKDF (reference sequence). V lost 1 base and J lost 3, with 12 bases in between. The CDR3 runs 16 residues. CDR3 sequence: CATSRGGTDSNEKLFF. The CDR3, as DNA: TGTGCCACCAGCAGAGGTGGCACGGACTCTAATGAAAAACTGTTTTTT. The entire variable domain, with the rest obtained from reference TRBV15 and TRBJ1-4, is as follows: DAMVIQNPRYQVTQFGKPVTLSCSQTLNHNVMYWYQQKSSQAPKLLFHYYDKDFNNEADTPDNFQSRRPNTSFCFLDIRSPGLGDTAMYLCATSRGGTDSNEKLFFGSGTQLSVL.

V usage is TRBV27 and J usage is TRBJ2-3; D perhaps matches TRBD1 (6 bases). This CDR3 has 14 residues. Between the trimmed V and J ends, which lost 5 bases and 2 bases, there was a span of 11 bases. Germline CDR1 reads MNHEY; CDR2 reads SMNVEV (reference sequence). The CDR3 protein is CASSDRSYTDTQYF. The CDR3 region has the DNA TGTGCCAGCAGTGACAGGAGCTACACAGATACGCAGTATTTT.

The chain is built from TRBV6-5 and TRBJ2-7, with 9 bases aligning to TRBD1. The J segment lost 6 bases and the V segment lost 6 bases, leaving 9 bases of the junction unmatched. The CDR3 spans 14 residues. The V gene's germline CDR1 is MNHEY and CDR2 SVGAGI. CDR3 region: CASRPGQGLGEQYF. The CDR3 DNA reads TGTGCCAGCAGACCGGGACAGGGTCTTGGCGAGCAGTACTTC.

This rearrangement joins TRBV11-2 to TRBJ1-5; 10 bases line up with TRBD1. V lost 6 bases to trimming and J lost 1 base; unmatched junction nucleotides: 6. This CDR3 contains 16 residues. CDR1 is SGHAT, CDR2 FQNNGV, per germline. CDR3 sequence reads: CASSETGGASNQPQHF. The CDR3 bases are TGTGCCAGCAGTGAGACAGGGGGCGCGAGCAATCAGCCCCAGCATTTT.

The rearrangement uses TRBV11-2 and TRBJ2-7, with D perhaps TRBD2 (5 bases). Trimming took 5 bases from V and 6 from J, leaving 20 bases between them. CDR3 length: 15 amino acids. In germline, CDR1 is SGHAT, CDR2 FQNNGV. For the CDR3, the DNA is TGTGCCAGCAGCCTACCTGGGAGTCTATCGGGCGAGCAGTACTTC. This sequence encodes CASSLPGSLSGEQYF.

The chain recombines TRBV9 with TRBJ2-5, with no clear D. The V gene's germline CDR1 is SGDLS and CDR2 YYNGEE. The V end was cut by 0 bases, the J end by 4 bases, with 7 bases between. The length of the CDR3 is 13 residues. Here the CDR3 reads CASSVAPGETQYF. The CDR3 DNA is TGTGCCAGCAGCGTAGCTCCCGGAGAGACCCAGTACTTC.

The CDR3 bases are TGTGCCAGCAGCCCGGGACACCGTGTTGGCTACACCTTC. Translated, it gives CASSPGHRVGYTF. The J gene is TRBJ1-2, the V gene TRBV28; D might be TRBD1 (6 bases). Trimming stripped 6 bases from V and 7 bases from J, with 15 bases between. Germline lookup yields CDR1 MDHEN and CDR2 SYDVKM. The CDR3 totals 13 residues.

This clone came up a few times. The chain joins TRBV29-1 to TRBJ1-5; D remains ambiguous. V was clipped by 5 bases and J by 7 bases, with 15 bases between them. This CDR3 region has 13 residues. The germline V gene has CDR1 SQVTM and CDR2 ANQGSEA. CDR3 coding DNA: TGCAGCGTTCAAATGGTGCCTGAGCAGCCCCAGCATTTT. This gives the protein CSVQMVPEQPQHF.

The V gene is TRBV5-4, the J gene TRBJ1-1; 7 bases align to TRBD1. The trim removed 2 bases at V and 4 bases at J, leaving 8 bases unmatched. The CDR3 totals 15 residues. CDR1 and CDR2 (germline): SGHNT, YYREEE (reference sequence). The CDR3 region is CASSFRQGLSTEAFF. For the CDR3, the DNA is TGTGCCAGCAGCTTTCGACAGGGCCTTTCCACTGAAGCTTTCTTT.

The rearrangement joins TRBV10-3 to TRBJ1-3; 9 nucleotides align to TRBD1. This CDR3 spans 17 amino acids. J gave up 0 bases and V 6 bases, and 9 bases lay outside the gene matches. Looked up from germline, CDR1 is ENHRY and CDR2 is SYGVKD. The CDR3 bases are TGTGCCATCAGGTTCTGGGACAGGGCAATCTCTGGAAACACCATATATTTT. Translated: CAIRFWDRAISGNTIYF.

This rearrangement joins TRBV12-5 to TRBJ1-6; no clear D gene. Trimming shortened V by 6 bases and J by 7 bases, and 13 bases separated the two germline ends. The CDR3 is 14 amino acids. The germline V gene has CDR1 LGHNT and CDR2 FRNRAP. The CDR3 reads CASGPPGYNSPLHF. For the CDR3, the DNA is TGTGCTAGTGGCCCCCCGGGTTACAATTCACCCCTCCACTTT.

The chain combines TRBV4-1 with TRBJ1-1; tentative D call: TRBD1 (6 bases). Trimming removed 4 bases at V and 2 bases at J, with 11 bases between. Germline assignment: CDR1 MGHRA and CDR2 YSYEKL. The CDR3 has 14 amino acids. CDR3 DNA: TGCGCCAGCAGCCCGGACAGATATAACACTGAAGCTTTCTTT. It encodes CASSPDRYNTEAFF.

V is TRBV2 and J is TRBJ1-1; weak D call: TRBD1 (6 bases). Trimming stripped 6 bases from V and 6 bases from J, with 23 bases between. This CDR3 contains 16 residues. Germline V gene lookup returns CDR1 SNHLY and CDR2 FYNNEI. The CDR3 loop reads CASRLDTGSLRSEAFF. The CDR3 bases are TGTGCCAGCAGACTTGATACAGGGAGTTTAAGGTCTGAAGCTTTCTTT.

The chain is built from TRBV7-6 and TRBJ2-3; 8 bases are shared with TRBD1. The J segment lost 3 bases and the V segment lost 5 bases, leaving 7 bases of the junction unmatched. The CDR3 is 15 residues long. Germline assignment: CDR1 SGHVS and CDR2 FNYEAQ. The CDR3 loop reads CASSARQGKTDTQYF. CDR3 nucleotide sequence: TGTGCCAGCAGCGCCCGACAGGGGAAGACAGATACGCAGTATTTT. Full variable domain (rest looked up from reference TRBV7-6 and TRBJ2-3): GAGVSQSPRYKVTKRGQDVALRCDPISGHVSLYWYRQALGQGPEFLTYFNYEAQQDKSGLPNDRFSAERPEGSISTLTIQRTEQRDSAMYRCASSARQGKTDTQYFGPGTRLTVL.

The chain has TRBV7-9 and TRBJ1-5; 10 bases fit TRBD1. The CDR3 loop spans 17 amino acids. CDR1 is SEHNR, CDR2 FQNEAQ, per germline (reference sequence). Trimming at V came to 0 bases and at J to 4 bases, leaving 6 bases not matched to a gene. The CDR3: CASSLAYRGQGNQPQHF. The DNA for the CDR3 is TGTGCCAGCAGCTTAGCCTATAGGGGACAGGGGAATCAGCCCCAGCATTTT.

The chain is built from TRBV5-5 and TRBJ1-2; the match to TRBD1 covers 9 bases. Unmatched junction bases numbered 4, after V lost 3 bases and J lost 4 bases. The CDR3 is 14 amino acids. CDR1 SGHKS and CDR2 YYEKEE come from the germline V gene (reference sequence). DNA of the CDR3: TGTGCCAGCAGCTGGGACAGGGCGGCCTATGGCTACACCTTC. Translating gives CASSWDRAAYGYTF. The full variable domain, completed using reference TRBV5-5 and TRBJ1-2, is DAGVTQSPTHLIKTRGQQVTLRCSPISGHKSVSWYQQVLGQGPQFIFQYYEKEERGRGNFPDRFSARQFPNYSSELNVNALLLGDSALYLCASSWDRAAYGYTFGSGTRLTVV.

The chain links TRBV18 to TRBJ1-1; weak D call: TRBD1 (5 bases). With 1 base removed from V and 0 bases from J, the gap between germline ends came to 12 bases. The CDR3 loop spans 16 amino acids. From germline, CDR1 is KGHSH and CDR2 LQKENI. DNA of the CDR3: TGTGCCAGCTCACCACGGGGAGGGGAATTGAACACTGAAGCTTTCTTT. Its translation is CASSPRGGELNTEAFF.

This rearrangement joins TRBV9 to TRBJ2-3, with 14 bases aligning to TRBD2. The CDR3 length is 19 residues. The ends lost 5 bases at V and 3 bases at J; junction bases unmatched: 14. Germline V gene data show CDR1 as SGDLS and CDR2 as YYNGEE. CDR3 residues: CASRPTSGGAEVGTDTQYF. The CDR3 DNA sequence: TGTGCCAGCAGACCGACTAGCGGGGGGGCCGAAGTCGGGACAGATACGCAGTATTTT. The full variable domain, completed using reference TRBV9 and TRBJ2-3, is DSGVTQTPKHLITATGQRVTLRCSPRSGDLSVYWYQQSLDQGLQFLIQYYNGEERAKGNILERFSAQQFPDLHSELNLSSLELGDSALYFCASRPTSGGAEVGTDTQYFGPGTRLTVL.